This T cell receptor (beta chain) was captured by sequencing in a study of response to subunit inactivated influenza vaccine. Study outcomes and limitations: It was the authors' suggestion that each seasonal influenza vaccination recruits few new T cells.

This clonotype was seen a handful of times. The antigen is not known. TCRdb re-analysed the RT-PCR reads in MiXCR, keeping a single row per CDR3 protein. The sample records 450,000 to 600,000 distinct CDR3 sequences, 6% to 9% being singletons. The material was PBMCs from blood, obtained 23 months after vaccination. The sequence was collected from a man aged 50-75 years who received an inactivated influenza vaccine.

CDR3 nucleotide sequence: TGTGCCAGCCTGTTGGGTTCCTACGAGCAGTACTTC. The encoded protein is CASLLGSYEQYF. J is TRBJ2-7 and V is TRBV6-1; D is ambiguous. Trimming shortened V by 8 bases and J by 1 base, and 9 bases separated the two germline ends. The V gene's germline CDR1 is MNHNS and CDR2 SASEGT. The CDR3 consists of 12 residues.